Listed here are 2 T cell receptor beta chains from one sample, sequenced in a study of identifying expanded T cells in peripheral blood. Measured with immunoSEQ multiplex PCR; TCRdb has only the in-frame clones, and not every one. The sample lists tens of thousands of clones, 88% occurring once. The material sequenced was blood. These receptors came from a person between 18 and 69 years old in good health.

In this sample, this clone turned up a few times. The chain recombines TRBV7-9 with TRBJ2-1; D is uncertain. Germline-derived CDR1 and CDR2 are SEHNR and FQNEAQ (reference sequence). The CDR3 extends over 16 amino acids. V lost 5 bases, J lost 3 bases, and 17 bases lay in between. The CDR3 spells CASSRSMGQSYNEQFF. CDR3 coding DNA: TGTGCCAGCAGCCGGAGTATGGGTCAGAGCTACAATGAGCAGTTCTTC.

This clone was counted once. The chain couples TRBV11-1 to TRBJ1-2; D gene uncertain. This CDR3 is 13 amino acids long. CDR1 is SGHAT, CDR2 FQDESV, per germline (reference sequence). V dropped 5 bases and J dropped 5 bases, with 12 bases sitting between them. The CDR3 protein is CASSAQDLYGYTF. The CDR3, as DNA: TGTGCCAGCAGCGCACAAGACCTGTATGGCTACACCTTC.